This entry lists 2 T cell receptor beta chains sequenced from one sample in a study of blood T cell repertoires in COVID-19. Sequencing used immunoSEQ multiplex PCR; TCRdb keeps in-frame clones, though not all of them. This sample carries about 82,000 clones, around four fifths of them seen once, and the ten largest clones take approximately 34%. Material for sequencing was peripheral blood. The receptors here all came from a man aged 55 to 70 with COVID-19, enrolled during active disease.

The chain links TRBV5-1 to TRBJ1-1; D uncertain. The CDR3 is 14 amino acids. Per the germline V gene, CDR1 is SGHRS and CDR2 is YFSETQ. V lost 0 bases and J lost 3, with 9 bases in between. The CDR3 protein is CASSLGTPYTEAFF. CDR3 nucleotide sequence: TGCGCCAGCAGCTTGGGTACACCTTACACTGAAGCTTTCTTT.

The chain couples TRBV27 to TRBJ2-3; 14 positions agree with TRBD2. With V trimmed by 5 bases and J by 5 bases, 9 bases remained unmatched. Germline V gene lookup returns CDR1 MNHEY and CDR2 SMNVEV (reference sequence). There are 17 residues in the CDR3. CDR3 sequence reads: CASSPRRLAGGVDTQYF. The CDR3 nucleotides read TGTGCCAGCAGTCCGCGACGACTAGCGGGAGGGGTAGATACGCAGTATTTT.